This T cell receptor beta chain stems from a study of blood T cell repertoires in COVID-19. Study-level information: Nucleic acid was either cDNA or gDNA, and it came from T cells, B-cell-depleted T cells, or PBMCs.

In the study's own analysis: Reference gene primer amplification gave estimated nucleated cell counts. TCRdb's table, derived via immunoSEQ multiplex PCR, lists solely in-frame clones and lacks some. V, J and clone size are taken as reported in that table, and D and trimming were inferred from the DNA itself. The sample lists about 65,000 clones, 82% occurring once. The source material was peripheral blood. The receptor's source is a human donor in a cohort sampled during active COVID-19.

The CDR3 loop reads CASSYQYQETQYF. The CDR3 bases are TGTGCCAGCAGTTACCAGTACCAAGAGACCCAGTACTTC. The genes are TRBV6-2 or TRBV6-3 and TRBJ2-5; D is unclear. CDR1 is MNHEY and CDR2 is SVGEGT in the germline V gene. This CDR3 comprises 13 residues. V was trimmed by 2 bases and J by 0 bases, leaving 4 bases between them.